Here is one TCR beta chain with its context. The antigen remains unidentified. The DNA is left out, because the CDR3 cannot be placed on it with certainty; the CDR3 is given as TCRdb lists it. The CDR3 sequence runs 14 residues, both termini included. Germline CDR1 MNHNS, CDR2 SASEGT. Authors' processing steps: Using the CDR3 differences seen across clinicopathological groups, the authors built a distant-metastasis classifier for papillary thyroid cancer, which was meant to discriminate distant-metastatic patients. TCRdb recomputed clones from the PCR reads via MiXCR. TCRdb, not the authors, supplied the V and J calls. Found here are 30,000 to 35,000 clones, 25% to 35% of them singletons; the top ten hold over 25%. This specimen comes from a study of metastatic and nonmetastatic thyroid tumors. General study findings and limits: Patients with malignant thyroid tumors reportedly had significantly higher TCR beta diversity than those with benign nodules, in blood and tumor.

Not a single patient had been given any form of treatment at any point before undergoing thyroid surgery. The chain links TRBV6-1 to TRBJ2-5; the D segment call TRBD1 is taken from the table without a DNA check. This sequence originates from a female donor with papillary thyroid cancer or a benign thyroid nodule (not recorded which). Some clones in this sample may be carry-over from other donors' samples. Sequenced input: blood. CDR3: CASILDSGQETQYF.